A selection of T cell receptor beta chains follows, all from one sample in a study of blood T cell repertoires in COVID-19. Profiling relied on immunoSEQ multiplex PCR, and the TCRdb table lists in-frame clones only, not all of them. The profile shows roughly 150,000 clones, about 86% of them singletons. The sequencing sample was made of peripheral blood. The source of these receptors is a woman between 65 and 79 years old who had recovered from COVID-19. Each CDR3 is given with its conserved first and last residue. D genes are given only for firm matches. The size of a clone is reported for some rows only, either as once, few or many, or as a class for expanded clones.

CDR3 length: 15
V gene: TRBV5-6
clone size: .
J gene: TRBJ2-7
D gene: .
CDR3 DNA: TGTGCCAGCAGCTTGCCCCTGGGGCCGTCCTACGAGCAGTACTTC
CDR3 protein: CASSLPLGPSYEQYF

CDR3 length: 14
V gene: TRBV6-5
clone size: .
J gene: TRBJ2-1
D gene: TRBD1
CDR3 DNA: TGTGCCAGCCGGACAGGGGGTAGTGACAATGAGCAGTTCTTC
CDR3 protein: CASRTGGSDNEQFF

CDR3 length: 17
V gene: TRBV14
clone size: .
J gene: TRBJ2-1
D gene: .
CDR3 DNA: TGTGCCAGCAGCCAAGGGGGCCGACCCCCCGGGTCGAATGAGCAGTTCTTC
CDR3 protein: CASSQGGRPPGSNEQFF

CDR3 length: 16
V gene: TRBV14
clone size: .
J gene: TRBJ2-3
D gene: TRBD2
CDR3 DNA: TGTGCCAGCAGCCAAGATCGGCGGACTAGCGGGGCCCGGGAGTATTTT
CDR3 protein: CASSQDRRTSGAREYF

CDR3 length: 17
V gene: TRBV7-9
clone size: .
J gene: TRBJ2-7
D gene: .
CDR3 DNA: TGTGCCAGCAGCCCCCTAGGCTGGGGGGACTCAGCCTACGAGCAGTACTTC
CDR3 protein: CASSPLGWGDSAYEQYF

CDR3 length: 12
V gene: TRBV28
clone size: .
J gene: TRBJ1-1
D gene: .
CDR3 DNA: TGTGCCAGCACCCGGGGTGTCACTGAAGCTTTCTTT
CDR3 protein: CASTRGVTEAFF

CDR3 length: 17
V gene: TRBV9
clone size: .
J gene: TRBJ2-1
D gene: TRBD2
CDR3 DNA: TGTGCCAGCAGCGTAGCTTGGACTAGCGGGGGGGCGAATGAGCAGTTCTTC
CDR3 protein: CASSVAWTSGGANEQFF

CDR3 length: 14
V gene: TRBV5-1
clone size: .
J gene: TRBJ2-7
D gene: .
CDR3 DNA: TGCGCCAGCAGCCCGGCGGCCTATCAGTACGAGCAGTACTTC
CDR3 protein: CASSPAAYQYEQYF

CDR3 length: 13
V gene: TRBV19
clone size: .
J gene: TRBJ1-5
D gene: TRBD1
CDR3 DNA: TGTGCCAGTAGTACCCCGACAGGGGGTAACCAGCATTTT
CDR3 protein: CASSTPTGGNQHF

CDR3 length: 16
V gene: TRBV9
clone size: .
J gene: TRBJ2-3
D gene: TRBD2
CDR3 DNA: TGTGCCAGCAGCGCTGGGACTAGCGGTCACACAGATACGCAGTATTTT
CDR3 protein: CASSAGTSGHTDTQYF

CDR3 length: 15
V gene: TRBV3-1/TRBV3-2
clone size: once
J gene: TRBJ1-1
D gene: .
CDR3 DNA: TGTGCCAGCAGCACCCGGGGCAGGGGTCTGGCTGAAGCTTTCTTT
CDR3 protein: CASSTRGRGLAEAFF

CDR3 length: 15
V gene: TRBV7-3
clone size: few
J gene: TRBJ2-2
D gene: TRBD1
CDR3 DNA: TGTGCCAGCAGCATCGCAGGGGGAATCGCCGGGGAGCTGTTTTTT
CDR3 protein: CASSIAGGIAGELFF

CDR3 length: 14
V gene: TRBV11-3
clone size: .
J gene: TRBJ1-2
D gene: .
CDR3 DNA: TGTGCCAGCAGCTATCAAACAGGGAGTAGGGGCTACACCTTC
CDR3 protein: CASSYQTGSRGYTF

CDR3 length: 11
V gene: TRBV20-1
clone size: .
J gene: TRBJ1-2
D gene: TRBD1
CDR3 DNA: TGCCGGGGGGGACAGGGAGATGGCTACACCTTC
CDR3 protein: CRGGQGDGYTF

CDR3 length: 14
V gene: TRBV5-1
clone size: .
J gene: TRBJ2-2
D gene: TRBD2
CDR3 DNA: TGCGCCAGCAGCTTGGGACTAGCATCGGGGGAGCTGTTTTTT
CDR3 protein: CASSLGLASGELFF

CDR3 length: 17
V gene: TRBV6-6
clone size: .
J gene: TRBJ1-3
D gene: TRBD1
CDR3 DNA: TGTGCCAGCAGTCCATCCCGACTGACAGGGGCTGGAAACACCATATATTTT
CDR3 protein: CASSPSRLTGAGNTIYF

CDR3 length: 12
V gene: TRBV5-1
clone size: .
J gene: TRBJ1-5
D gene: .
CDR3 DNA: TGCGCCAGCAGCTTGGACAGGGAGCCCCAGCATTTT
CDR3 protein: CASSLDREPQHF

CDR3 length: 13
V gene: TRBV10-3
clone size: .
J gene: TRBJ2-5
D gene: .
CDR3 DNA: TGTGCCATCAGTGTCCGGGGTGCGGAGACCCAGTACTTC
CDR3 protein: CAISVRGAETQYF

CDR3 length: 12
V gene: TRBV5-1
clone size: .
J gene: TRBJ1-2
D gene: .
CDR3 DNA: TGCGCCAGCAGCGGGGGGAACTATGGCTACACCTTC
CDR3 protein: CASSGGNYGYTF

CDR3 length: 16
V gene: TRBV5-8
clone size: few
J gene: TRBJ1-6
D gene: TRBD1
CDR3 DNA: TGTGCCAGCAGCACCGGCGGACAGGTTTATAATTCACCCCTCCACTTT
CDR3 protein: CASSTGGQVYNSPLHF

CDR3 length: 14
V gene: TRBV27
clone size: .
J gene: TRBJ1-5
D gene: .
CDR3 DNA: TGTGCCAGCAGTTTAGGGCAGGCCAATCAGCCCCAGCATTTT
CDR3 protein: CASSLGQANQPQHF

CDR3 length: 17
V gene: TRBV3-1/TRBV3-2
clone size: once
J gene: TRBJ2-1
D gene: TRBD2
CDR3 DNA: TGTGCCAGCAGTCCACACGGTAGCGGGGGTCCGTGGAATGAGCAGTTCTTC
CDR3 protein: CASSPHGSGGPWNEQFF

CDR3 length: 16
V gene: TRBV28
clone size: .
J gene: TRBJ2-7
D gene: TRBD1
CDR3 DNA: TGTGCCAGCAGCAGGACCCCGACAGGGACCCACTACGAGCAGTACTTC
CDR3 protein: CASSRTPTGTHYEQYF

CDR3 length: 16
V gene: TRBV7-2
clone size: .
J gene: TRBJ1-6
D gene: .
CDR3 DNA: TGTGCCAGCAGCTCCCAAACAGGATACTATAATTCACCCCTCCACTTT
CDR3 protein: CASSSQTGYYNSPLHF

CDR3 length: 13
V gene: TRBV10-2
clone size: once
J gene: TRBJ1-1
D gene: .
CDR3 DNA: TGCGCCACCATGGGAGGGGCGGGGACTGAAGCTTTCTTT
CDR3 protein: CATMGGAGTEAFF

CDR3 length: 12
V gene: TRBV6-5
clone size: .
J gene: TRBJ1-5
D gene: TRBD1
CDR3 DNA: TGTGCCAGCAGTTACAAGGACAGGTTGAGGCATTTT
CDR3 protein: CASSYKDRLRHF

CDR3 length: 16
V gene: TRBV4-1
clone size: few
J gene: TRBJ2-7
D gene: TRBD2
CDR3 DNA: TGCGCCAGCAGCCGAGACGGGACTAGCGCTACCTACGAGCAGTACTTC
CDR3 protein: CASSRDGTSATYEQYF

CDR3 length: 14
V gene: TRBV30
clone size: once
J gene: TRBJ2-3
D gene: .
CDR3 DNA: TGTGCCTGGGGCGATGGCTCTAGCACAGATACGCAGTATTTT
CDR3 protein: CAWGDGSSTDTQYF

CDR3 length: 11
V gene: TRBV20-1
clone size: .
J gene: TRBJ2-3
D gene: .
CDR3 DNA: TGCAGTGCTAGAGGGTTAGAGGTGCAGTATTTT
CDR3 protein: CSARGLEVQYF

CDR3 length: 13
V gene: TRBV2
clone size: .
J gene: TRBJ1-2
D gene: .
CDR3 DNA: TGTGCCAGCAGTGTCTCAGGGCTGGATGGCTACACCTTC
CDR3 protein: CASSVSGLDGYTF

CDR3 length: 14
V gene: TRBV7-2
clone size: .
J gene: TRBJ1-2
D gene: TRBD1
CDR3 DNA: TGTGCCAGCAGCCTCGGCCGACAGGGCTCTGGCTACACCTTC
CDR3 protein: CASSLGRQGSGYTF

CDR3 length: 16
V gene: TRBV19
clone size: .
J gene: TRBJ2-7
D gene: TRBD1
CDR3 DNA: TGTGCCAGTAGTATAGGGGGTGGGACAGGGGCCTACGAGCAGTACTTC
CDR3 protein: CASSIGGGTGAYEQYF

CDR3 length: 14
V gene: TRBV6-5
clone size: .
J gene: TRBJ1-2
D gene: TRBD1
CDR3 DNA: TGTGCCAGTACCCCCTGGGACAGCCATAATGGCTACACCTTC
CDR3 protein: CASTPWDSHNGYTF

CDR3 length: 16
V gene: TRBV2
clone size: few
J gene: TRBJ2-7
D gene: TRBD1
CDR3 DNA: TGTGCCAGCAAGGCGGACCTTGGGACAGGGGTTTACGAGCAGTACTTC
CDR3 protein: CASKADLGTGVYEQYF

CDR3 length: 13
V gene: TRBV3-1/TRBV3-2
clone size: .
J gene: TRBJ1-1
D gene: .
CDR3 DNA: TGTGCCAGCAGCCAGGGGGGACGCTGGTCGGCTTTCTTT
CDR3 protein: CASSQGGRWSAFF